The 21 T cell receptor beta chains below were found in one sample sequenced in a study of T cells in narcolepsy. Assay: immunoSEQ multiplex PCR; the TCRdb copy retains only in-frame clones and omits some. This sample carries approximately 25,000 clones, just under 85% of them seen once, and the ten largest clones take approximately 1.4%. The sample comprised CD45RA- memory CD4+ T cells from PBMCs. Receptors were obtained from a human donor with narcolepsy.

The V gene is TRBV4-2, the J gene TRBJ2-3; D gene ambiguous. This CDR3 has 12 residues. The germline V gene has CDR1 LGHNA and CDR2 YNFKEQ. Deletions cut 1 base from V and 5 bases from J, with 4 bases between. The CDR3 nucleotides read TGTGCCAGCAGCCAAGTAAAAGATACGCAGTATTTT. Protein product: CASSQVKDTQYF.

J is TRBJ1-2 and V is TRBV5-4; D is possibly TRBD1 (5 bases). Trimming shortened V by 3 bases and J by 6 bases, and 15 bases separated the two germline ends. The length of the CDR3 is 14 residues. Germline values: CDR1 SGHNT, CDR2 YYREEE (reference sequence). DNA of the CDR3: TGTGCCAGCAGCTCGGGGCTGACGGTGGATGGCTACACCTTC. As protein: CASSSGLTVDGYTF.

This clone was picked up one time. This sequence joins TRBV29-1 and TRBJ2-7; TRBD2 matches at 7 bases. The CDR3 loop spans 12 amino acids. Looked up from germline, CDR1 is SQVTM and CDR2 is ANQGSEA. The trim removed 6 bases at V and 5 bases at J, leaving 7 bases unmatched. The CDR3 DNA follows: TGCAGCGTGGCGACTAGCAATCACGAGCAGTACTTC. Encoded protein: CSVATSNHEQYF.

The V gene is TRBV9, the J gene TRBJ2-4, with D possibly TRBD1 on 5 matching bases. V lost 4 bases and J lost 0, with 14 bases in between. This CDR3 spans 16 amino acids. Germline V CDR1 and CDR2: SGDLS, YYNGEE. CDR3 region: CASSPRQNSAKNIQYF. CDR3 sequence (DNA): TGTGCCAGCAGCCCTCGACAGAACTCAGCCAAAAACATTCAGTACTTC. Using reference TRBV9 and TRBJ2-4 for the parts outside the CDR3, the full variable domain is DSGVTQTPKHLITATGQRVTLRCSPRSGDLSVYWYQQSLDQGLQFLIQYYNGEERAKGNILERFSAQQFPDLHSELNLSSLELGDSALYFCASSPRQNSAKNIQYFGAGTRLSVL.

V and J are TRBV6-5 and TRBJ2-5; a weak D match, TRBD1 (5 bases). V gave up 6 bases and J gave up 1 base, with 12 bases separating them. Germline V gene lookup returns CDR1 MNHEY and CDR2 SVGAGI. The CDR3 is 14 amino acids. The CDR3 DNA follows: TGTGCCAGCAGACTTGGACATCGCCAAGAGACCCAGTACTTC. It translates to CASRLGHRQETQYF.

The V call is TRBV19, the J call TRBJ1-5; the D gene is possibly TRBD1 (6 bases). Trimming pared 2 bases from V and 3 bases from J, leaving 17 bases between. In germline, CDR1 is LNHDA, CDR2 SQIVND (reference sequence). The CDR3 covers 17 residues. Here the CDR3 reads CASSIPLGDTFNQPQHF. The CDR3 nucleotides are TGTGCCAGTAGTATACCTTTGGGGGACACGTTCAATCAGCCCCAGCATTTT.

The chain is built from TRBV9 and TRBJ2-1, with TRBD1 as a possible D gene (5 bases). The V end lost 4 bases, the J end lost 7 bases, and 18 bases lay between the germline ends. Germline V lookup: CDR1 SGDLS, CDR2 YYNGEE. This CDR3 comprises 15 residues. The CDR3 DNA reads as TGTGCCAGCAGCTATAGGGGTGCTCTGGGGAATGAGCAGTTCTTC. Translating gives CASSYRGALGNEQFF.

Comment on this clone: Different DNA sequences within this sample yield the same CDR3. This chain joins TRBV11-2 and TRBJ2-3, with D unclear. From germline, CDR1 is SGHAT and CDR2 FQNNGV. Deletions cut 1 base from V and 1 base from J, with 6 bases between. CDR3 length: 14 residues. CDR3 sequence reads: CASSLAPGTDTQYF. CDR3 nucleotides: TGTGCCAGCAGCTTAGCGCCAGGCACAGATACGCAGTATTTT.

The chain joins TRBV7-2 to TRBJ2-3, with TRBD2 identical over 7 bases. Germline assignment: CDR1 SGHTA and CDR2 FQGNSA. The CDR3 is 18 amino acids. V dropped 4 bases and J dropped 4; count of bases not matched to a gene: 17. The CDR3 nucleotides read TGTGCCAGCAGCTCTAGATCCTTGGCGGGAGCTTGGGCAGATACGCAGTATTTT. Protein product: CASSSRSLAGAWADTQYF.

In regard to this clone: The junction departs from the called germline gene at one end, perhaps through a read error. The J gene is TRBJ2-7, the V gene TRBV5-1, with a tentative D call TRBD1 (5 bases). The germline V gene encodes CDR1 SGHRS and CDR2 YFSETQ. The CDR3 totals 13 residues. This CDR3 is CASRDSGSYEQYF. CDR3 coding DNA: TGTGCCAGCAGGGATTCTGGGTCCTACGAGCAGTACTTC.

The rearrangement links TRBV28 to TRBJ1-5; TRBD1 might be the D (5 bases). The CDR3 is made up of 16 amino acids. The germline V gene encodes CDR1 MDHEN and CDR2 SYDVKM. V dropped 2 bases and J dropped 1 base, with 12 bases sitting between them. Here the CDR3 DNA reads TGTGCCAGCAGTTTAATGGGGCGCGAAAGCAATCAGCCCCAGCATTTT. Residues: CASSLMGRESNQPQHF.

The chain couples TRBV7-8 to TRBJ2-7, with D maybe TRBD2 (5 bases). CDR1 SGHVS and CDR2 FQNEAQ come from the germline V gene. V lost 5 bases to trimming and J lost 0 bases, with 11 bases between them. This CDR3 contains 14 residues. Written as DNA, the CDR3 is TGTGCCAGCAGCCCGCGGACTGGCTCCTACGAGCAGTACTTC. Its protein product is CASSPRTGSYEQYF.

The chain joins TRBV6-6 to TRBJ1-2; 9 bases align to TRBD1. V gave up 5 bases and J gave up 8 bases; unmatched junction bases: 12. This CDR3 is built from 15 residues. Germline-derived CDR1 and CDR2 are MNHNY and SVGAGI (reference sequence). CDR3: CASSHKQGAELGYTF. The CDR3 DNA reads TGTGCCAGCAGTCACAAACAGGGGGCGGAATTGGGCTACACCTTC.

This clone was counted a few times. The chain is built from TRBV14 and TRBJ2-3; D remains ambiguous. Trimming removed 4 bases at V and 5 bases at J, with 10 bases between. Germline CDR1 SGHDN, CDR2 FVKESK. This CDR3 comprises 13 residues. The chain's CDR3 is CASSPFVGDTQYF. CDR3 in DNA: TGTGCCAGCAGCCCCTTCGTGGGAGATACGCAGTATTTT. Using reference TRBV14 and TRBJ2-3 for the parts outside the CDR3, the full variable domain is EAGVTQFPSHSVIEKGQTVTLRCDPISGHDNLYWYRRVMGKEIKFLLHFVKESKQDESGMPNNRFLAERTGGTYSTLKVQPAELEDSGVYFCASSPFVGDTQYFGPGTRLTVL.

The sample holds one count of this clone. The chain uses TRBV11-3 and TRBJ1-5, with TRBD1 matching 7 bases. V dropped 5 bases and J dropped 6; count of bases not matched to a gene: 7. The CDR3 extends over 14 amino acids. Looked up from germline, CDR1 is SGHNT and CDR2 is YENEEA. The CDR3 DNA follows: TGTGCCAGCAGCCGCACAGGGGTTGCTCAGCCCCAGCATTTT. Translating it yields CASSRTGVAQPQHF.

The V gene is TRBV14, the J gene TRBJ2-6, with D hard to call. Germline V lookup: CDR1 SGHDN, CDR2 FVKESK. V was cut by 7 bases and J by 4 bases, with 11 bases left in between. The CDR3 contains 14 residues. The DNA of the CDR3 is TGTGCCAGCACCCGTCGTGGCGGGGCCAACGTCCTGACTTTC. Amino acid sequence: CASTRRGGANVLTF.

Concerning this clone itself: The same CDR3 can be traced to other DNA sequences in this sample. The CDR3 region has the DNA TGTGCCAGCTCATCGGGGAGGGGGAACATTCAGTACTTC. This gives the protein CASSSGRGNIQYF. This chain links TRBV18 with TRBJ2-4; D might be TRBD2 (7 bases). The V and J ends lost 5 bases and 7 bases respectively, with 12 bases between them. The germline gives CDR1 KGHSH, CDR2 LQKENI. The CDR3 consists of 13 residues.

V usage is TRBV2 and J usage is TRBJ1-5; D unresolved. Trimming took 5 bases from V and 7 from J, leaving 9 bases between them. The CDR3 length is 12 residues. Germline V CDR1 and CDR2: SNHLY, FYNNEI. The CDR3 loop reads CASSYLGQPQHF. CDR3 in DNA: TGTGCCAGCAGTTACCTAGGGCAGCCCCAGCATTTT.

The chain joins TRBV11-2 to TRBJ2-5; no definite D call. The V gene's germline CDR1 is SGHAT and CDR2 FQNNGV. CDR3 size: 13 residues. V shed 1 base and J shed 0 bases, with 3 bases lying between them. The CDR3: CASSLGYQETQYF. The CDR3 DNA is TGTGCCAGCAGCTTAGGATACCAAGAGACCCAGTACTTC.

The chain carries TRBV10-3 and TRBJ2-2, with a weak D call TRBD1 (6 bases). Germline V lookup: CDR1 ENHRY, CDR2 SYGVKD. V gave up 0 bases and J gave up 2 bases, with 10 bases separating them. This CDR3 is built from 16 residues. The CDR3 coding sequence is TGTGCCATCAGTGAGTCGACAGGCGGTAACACCGGGGAGCTGTTTTTT. Translated, it gives CAISESTGGNTGELFF.

This CDR3 is CASRNRGGNEQFF. CDR3 in DNA: TGTGCCAGCAGAAACAGGGGAGGCAATGAGCAGTTCTTC. The chain joins TRBV6-5 to TRBJ2-1; possible D gene TRBD1, 7 bases. Germline assignment: CDR1 MNHEY and CDR2 SVGAGI. The CDR3 contains 13 residues. Trimming removed 6 bases at V and 6 bases at J, with 12 bases between.